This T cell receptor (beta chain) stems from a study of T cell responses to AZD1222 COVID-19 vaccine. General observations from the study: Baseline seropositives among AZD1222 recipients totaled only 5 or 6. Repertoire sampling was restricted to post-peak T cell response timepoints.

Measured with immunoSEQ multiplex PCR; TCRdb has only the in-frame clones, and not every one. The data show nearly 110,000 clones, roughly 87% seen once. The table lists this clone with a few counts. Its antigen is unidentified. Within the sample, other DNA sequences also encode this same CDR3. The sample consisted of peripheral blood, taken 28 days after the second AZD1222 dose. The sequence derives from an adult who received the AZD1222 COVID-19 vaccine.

As DNA, the CDR3 is TGCGCCAGCAGCCGGGACGGTAACACTGAAGCTTTCTTT. Translated: CASSRDGNTEAFF. The chain joins TRBV4-3 to TRBJ1-1, with D perhaps matching TRBD1 (5 bases). The CDR3 loop spans 13 amino acids. The germline V and J ends were trimmed by 4 bases and 2 bases, with 8 bases remaining between them. CDR1 and CDR2 (germline): LGHNA, YSLEER.